The 29 T cell receptor beta chains below all came from one sample that was sequenced in a study of graft-versus-host responses after intestinal transplantation. The starting material, graft tissue, was processed to release intraepithelial and lamina propria lymphocytes. The method was immunoSEQ multiplex PCR; TCRdb's version includes in-frame clones alone and lacks a portion of them. Seen here are about 23,000 clones, about 80% observed once, and the top ten hold under 4%. Sequencing was performed on ileum tissue, taken 12 days after intestinal transplant. The receptors here all came from a human patient who received an intestinal transplant, so some T cells may come from the graft donor.

As DNA, the CDR3 is TGTGCCAGCAGCGTAAGACAGGGGTCGAGGACAGATACGCAGTATTTT. Amino acids: CASSVRQGSRTDTQYF. This chain joins TRBV9 and TRBJ2-3; 8 positions agree with TRBD1. The V segment lost 1 base and the J segment 3 bases; nucleotides outside the gene matches: 7. CDR3 size: 16 residues. Germline-derived CDR1 and CDR2 are SGDLS and YYNGEE.

The CDR3 nucleotides read TGTGCTAGTGGTTCCCCCCCCGACGGACAGTCTAACACCATATATTTT. Protein sequence: CASGSPPDGQSNTIYF. The chain carries TRBV12-5 and TRBJ1-3; the D gene is possibly TRBD1 (6 bases). The CDR3 has 16 residues. Germline CDR1 is LGHNT and CDR2 is FRNRAP. V was clipped by 4 bases and J by 7 bases, with 20 bases between them.

V and J are TRBV7-9 and TRBJ2-2, with 8 bases that match TRBD2. CDR3 size: 15 residues. The germline V gene has CDR1 SEHNR and CDR2 FQNEAQ (reference sequence). With V trimmed by 4 bases and J by 3 bases, 4 bases remained unmatched. CDR3 amino acids: CASSSGAGDTGELFF. The CDR3 DNA sequence: TGTGCCAGCAGCTCTGGAGCGGGGGACACCGGGGAGCTGTTTTTT.

The V call is TRBV19, the J call TRBJ2-2; 7 nucleotides align to TRBD2. The trim removed 3 bases at V and 5 bases at J, leaving 3 bases unmatched. This CDR3 contains 14 residues. Germline lookup yields CDR1 LNHDA and CDR2 SQIVND (reference sequence). DNA of the CDR3: TGTGCCAGTAGTATTTGGGGGGGAACCGGGGAGCTGTTTTTT. Translating it yields CASSIWGGTGELFF.

The chain joins TRBV28 to TRBJ2-3, with D unresolved. Germline CDR1 and CDR2: MDHEN and SYDVKM. V lost 3 bases and J 1 base, leaving 8 bases between the germline ends. This CDR3 is 14 amino acids long. This CDR3 is CASSLVRGTDTQYF. The DNA for the CDR3 is TGTGCCAGCAGTTTGGTCCGGGGCACAGATACGCAGTATTTT.

V is TRBV7-2 and J is TRBJ1-1; a possible D gene is TRBD1 (6 bases). The CDR3 spans 12 residues. Germline V gives CDR1 SGHTA, CDR2 FQGNSA. V was pared by 2 bases and J by 8 bases, with 9 bases between. The DNA for the CDR3 is TGTGCCAGCAGCTTAAGGGGGTCCGAAGCTTTCTTT. Protein product: CASSLRGSEAFF.

The chain carries TRBV7-3 and TRBJ2-3; 9 positions agree with TRBD1. V lost 5 bases, J lost 8 bases, and 11 bases stayed unmatched. CDR1 and CDR2 from the germline V gene are SGHTA and FQGTGA. This CDR3 has 15 amino acids. The CDR3 bases are TGTGCCAGCAGCCCCCGGGACAGGGAGATTGCTACGCAGTATTTT. Residues: CASSPRDREIATQYF.

This clone was detected only a few times. The chain is built from TRBV7-9 and TRBJ1-2; D unresolved. V was pared by 2 bases and J by 3 bases, with 10 bases between. Per the germline V gene, CDR1 is SEHNR and CDR2 is FQNEAQ (reference sequence). CDR3 length equals 14 residues. The CDR3 protein is CASSLLEGDYGYTF. The CDR3 DNA follows: TGTGCCAGCAGCTTACTCGAGGGAGACTATGGCTACACCTTC.

This rearrangement joins TRBV28 to TRBJ2-7; tentatively, D is TRBD2 (5 bases). CDR3 length: 12 amino acids. V was pared by 8 bases and J by 6 bases, with 14 bases between. The germline gives CDR1 MDHEN, CDR2 SYDVKM. CDR3 amino acids: CASLGPAGEQYF. The CDR3 DNA is TGTGCCAGCCTGGGCCCCGCGGGCGAGCAGTACTTC.

This clone was seen only once. The chain links TRBV28 to TRBJ2-3; TRBD1 aligns across 11 bases. V was pared by 5 bases and J by 5 bases, with 6 bases of the junction left unmatched. Germline-derived CDR1 and CDR2 are MDHEN and SYDVKM. The length of the CDR3 is 15 residues. CDR3 in amino acids: CASSRTGGAGDTQYF. The CDR3 nucleotides read TGTGCCAGCAGTCGGACAGGGGGCGCGGGAGATACGCAGTATTTT.

The V gene is TRBV7-9, the J gene TRBJ2-1; 10 bases fit TRBD2. CDR1 and CDR2 from the germline V gene are SEHNR and FQNEAQ (reference sequence). Trimming took 5 bases from V and 3 from J; bases not matched to a gene: 4. The CDR3 runs 15 residues. The DNA for the CDR3 is TGTGCCAGCAGCCAACGGACTAGCGGCTACAATGAGCAGTTCTTC. It encodes CASSQRTSGYNEQFF.

The chain has TRBV12-5 and TRBJ1-2; D not certain. Trimming took off 0 bases at V and 8 bases at J, with 7 bases between the two ends. CDR3 length: 12 amino acids. Germline CDR1 reads LGHNT; CDR2 reads FRNRAP. The CDR3 DNA reads TGTGCTAGTGGTTTGGTGGCAGGAGGCTACACCTTC. Protein product: CASGLVAGGYTF.

This clone was counted only a few times. V and J are TRBV6-1 and TRBJ2-7, with D possibly TRBD1 on 6 matching bases. This CDR3 contains 14 residues. The germline V gene encodes CDR1 MNHNS and CDR2 SASEGT. Trimming left V 6 bases short and J 4 bases short, with 16 bases between. The CDR3 here is CASSRIGQLYEQYF. The CDR3 coding sequence is TGTGCCAGCAGCCGAATTGGACAGTTATACGAGCAGTACTTC.

The chain employs TRBV11-2 and TRBJ1-1, with D possibly TRBD1 on 6 matching bases. The CDR3 covers 15 residues. V lost 5 bases and J 4 bases, leaving 17 bases between the germline ends. The germline V gene encodes CDR1 SGHAT and CDR2 FQNNGV. The CDR3 bases are TGTGCCAGCAGCATCGGGACAAGCATTTCCACTGAAGCTTTCTTT. It codes for CASSIGTSISTEAFF.

The V and J genes are TRBV10-3 and TRBJ2-2; no definite D call. The CDR3 length is 13 residues. Looked up from germline, CDR1 is ENHRY and CDR2 is SYGVKD. The V and J ends lost 2 bases and 2 bases respectively, with 3 bases between them. The CDR3 coding sequence is TGTGCCATCAGTGAGACTAACACCGGGGAGCTGTTTTTT. Translating it yields CAISETNTGELFF.

This chain joins TRBV5-4 and TRBJ2-1; D not resolved. The CDR3 extends over 15 amino acids. Per germline, CDR1 SGHNT and CDR2 YYREEE (reference sequence). Trimming shortened V by 0 bases and J by 3 bases, and 10 bases separated the two germline ends. CDR3 nucleotides: TGTGCCAGCAGCTTGGGGCAGGATTTCTACAATGAGCAGTTCTTC. Translation: CASSLGQDFYNEQFF.

This clone was seen once. The CDR3 DNA follows: TGTGCCAGCTCAGAAGACAGAAATGAGCAGTTCTTC. Its translation: CASSEDRNEQFF. This chain links TRBV18 with TRBJ2-1, with D tentatively TRBD1 (5 bases). The CDR3 consists of 12 residues. Trimming left V 5 bases short and J 7 bases short, with 9 bases between. Germline V lookup: CDR1 KGHSH, CDR2 LQKENI.

CDR3 sequence: CASRAGSNTEAFF. CDR3 DNA sequence: TGTGCCAGCAGGGCAGGGTCGAACACTGAAGCTTTCTTT. The chain has TRBV5-6 and TRBJ1-1; D is perhaps TRBD1 (5 bases). Trimming took 5 bases from V and 1 from J, leaving 9 bases between them. Germline V gene data show CDR1 as SGHDT and CDR2 as YYEEEE. This CDR3 has 13 amino acids.

The chain is built from TRBV7-9 and TRBJ2-7; no clear D gene. Trimming pared 1 base from V and 0 bases from J, leaving 7 bases between. Germline V gene sequence: CDR1 SEHNR, CDR2 FQNEAQ (reference sequence). The CDR3 contains 14 residues. Here the CDR3 reads CASSLVTDSYEQYF. CDR3 nucleotide sequence: TGTGCCAGCAGCTTAGTTACAGACTCCTACGAGCAGTACTTC.

The chain has TRBV5-1 and TRBJ1-2; no reliable D call. Germline CDR1 SGHRS, CDR2 YFSETQ. With 1 base removed from V and 5 bases from J, the gap between germline ends came to 15 bases. The CDR3 runs 15 residues. The CDR3 here is CASSLSISWAYGYTF. The CDR3, as DNA: TGCGCCAGCAGCTTGAGCATTTCTTGGGCGTATGGCTACACCTTC.

This chain connects TRBV28 to TRBJ2-5; 12 bases map to TRBD2. Germline trimming cut 3 bases from V and 2 bases from J; bases unmatched to any gene: 1. The CDR3 spans 15 residues. Germline-derived CDR1 and CDR2 are MDHEN and SYDVKM. The CDR3 here is CASSLTSGGQETQYF. DNA for the CDR3: TGTGCCAGCAGTTTGACTAGCGGGGGACAAGAGACCCAGTACTTC.

This clone was counted only a few times. The genes are TRBV6-5 and TRBJ1-2; weak D call: TRBD1 (5 bases). CDR3 length equals 14 residues. The ends were cut back, 6 bases at V and 3 bases at J, with 14 bases in the middle. The germline CDR1 and CDR2 sequences are MNHEY and SVGAGI. The CDR3 spells CASSPQGRHYGYTF. CDR3 sequence (DNA): TGTGCCAGCAGCCCCCAGGGAAGGCACTATGGCTACACCTTC.

The rearrangement uses TRBV4-2 and TRBJ1-6; TRBD1 aligns across 8 bases. The CDR3 totals 18 residues. J was trimmed by 0 bases and V by 6 bases; bases with no gene match: 10. Germline assignment: CDR1 LGHNA and CDR2 YNFKEQ. CDR3 sequence (DNA): TGTGCCAGCAGACCCACCCGGGACAGGAGCTCCTATAATTCACCCCTCCACTTT. Translating gives CASRPTRDRSSYNSPLHF.

The chain joins TRBV6-5 to TRBJ1-1, with D maybe TRBD1 (5 bases). This CDR3 comprises 14 residues. V was trimmed by 7 bases and J by 5 bases, leaving 17 bases between them. Germline CDR1 reads MNHEY; CDR2 reads SVGAGI. CDR3 region: CASTPLRGGTEAFF. CDR3 DNA: TGTGCCAGCACCCCTCTACGGGGGGGGACTGAAGCTTTCTTT.

For the CDR3, the DNA is TGTGCCAGTAGTAACAGGGGGCTGGAGACCCAGTACTTC. This gives the protein CASSNRGLETQYF. This sequence joins TRBV19 and TRBJ2-5, with TRBD1 identical over 9 bases. Germline-derived CDR1 and CDR2 are LNHDA and SQIVND (reference sequence). The V and J ends lost 4 bases and 5 bases, in that order; junction bases with no gene match: 2. The CDR3 is 13 amino acids.

This clone was detected only once. The rearrangement uses TRBV6-1 and TRBJ1-1, with D uncertain. This CDR3 spans 12 amino acids. V was trimmed by 6 bases and J by 7 bases, leaving 12 bases between them. The germline V gene encodes CDR1 MNHNS and CDR2 SASEGT. The CDR3 spells CASSQDGLEAFF. CDR3 DNA: TGTGCCAGCAGCCAGGACGGACTTGAAGCTTTCTTT.

This clone was found a few times. The chain has TRBV4-1 and TRBJ1-4; 11 nucleotides agree with TRBD1. Germline V gene sequence: CDR1 MGHRA, CDR2 YSYEKL. The V segment lost 2 bases and the J segment 7 bases; nucleotides outside the gene matches: 6. This CDR3 has 16 residues. As DNA, the CDR3 is TGCGCCAGCAGCCAACTGGAGGGACAGGGGGGTGAAAAACTGTTTTTT. Protein sequence: CASSQLEGQGGEKLFF.

The DNA of the CDR3 is TGTGCCAGCAGCCTCAGCCGGACAGGGGGTGGCTACACCTTC. Amino acid sequence: CASSLSRTGGGYTF. The chain uses TRBV7-2 and TRBJ1-2; the match to TRBD1 covers 10 bases. From germline, CDR1 is SGHTA and CDR2 FQGNSA. Losses at the gene ends were 5 bases for V and 7 bases for J; bases not matched to a gene: 7. The CDR3 spans 14 residues.

The V gene is TRBV6-6, the J gene TRBJ1-1; unclear D gene. CDR3 length: 14 amino acids. Trimming removed 0 bases at V and 5 bases at J, with 10 bases between. Germline CDR1 reads MNHNY; CDR2 reads SVGAGI (reference sequence). The CDR3 sequence is CASSYSRSGTEAFF. CDR3 coding DNA: TGTGCCAGCAGTTACTCGAGATCGGGGACTGAAGCTTTCTTT.